This T cell receptor (beta chain) derives from a study of T cell repertoires in cytomegalovirus infection. Germline lookup yields CDR1 SGHVS and CDR2 FQNEAQ. This CDR3 spans 15 amino acids. V lost 5 bases and J lost 0, with 11 bases in between. MiXCR was run by TCRdb on the reads, yielding one entry per CDR3 protein. The profile shows a few hundred thousand distinct CDR3 sequences, about 27% of them singletons. Concerning this clonotype: Antigen specificity is unknown.

Study-level points and caveats: CMV-specific HLA-C-restricted TCR beta clonotypes dominated the ex vivo response.

The clonotype comes from a human donor in good health (CMV status not recorded). Some clones in this sample may be carry-over from other donors' samples. The rearrangement joins TRBV7-8 to TRBJ1-3; no firm D call. Source: cultured PBMCs, taken from culture after CMV antigen stimulation. In nucleotides, the CDR3 is TGTGCCAGCAGCCCTGAGCGGTTCTCTGGAAACACCATATATTTT. Encoded protein: CASSPERFSGNTIYF. Full variable domain (outside the CDR3, taken from reference TRBV7-8 and TRBJ1-3): GAGVSQSPRYKVAKRGQDVALRCDPISGHVSLFWYQQALGQGPEFLTYFQNEAQLDKSGLPSDRFFAERPEGSVSTLKIQRTQQEDSAVYLCASSPERFSGNTIYFGEGSWLTVV.